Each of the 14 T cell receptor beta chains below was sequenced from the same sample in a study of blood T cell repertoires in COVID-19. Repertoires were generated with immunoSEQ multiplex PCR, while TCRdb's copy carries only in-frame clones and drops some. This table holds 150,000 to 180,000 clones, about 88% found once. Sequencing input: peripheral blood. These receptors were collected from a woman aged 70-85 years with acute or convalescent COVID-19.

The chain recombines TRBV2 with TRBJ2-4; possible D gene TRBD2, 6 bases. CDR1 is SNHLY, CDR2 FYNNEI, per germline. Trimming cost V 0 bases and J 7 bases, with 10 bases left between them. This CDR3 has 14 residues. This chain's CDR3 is CASSEAWSGNIQYF. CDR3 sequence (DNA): TGTGCCAGCAGTGAAGCTTGGAGCGGGAACATTCAGTACTTC.

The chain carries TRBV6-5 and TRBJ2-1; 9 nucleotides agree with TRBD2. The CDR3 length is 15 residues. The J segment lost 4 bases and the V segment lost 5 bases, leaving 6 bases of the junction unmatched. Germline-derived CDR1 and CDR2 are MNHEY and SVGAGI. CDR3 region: CASSLTLAGYNEQFF. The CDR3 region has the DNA TGTGCCAGCAGTCTTACCCTAGCGGGGTACAATGAGCAGTTCTTC.

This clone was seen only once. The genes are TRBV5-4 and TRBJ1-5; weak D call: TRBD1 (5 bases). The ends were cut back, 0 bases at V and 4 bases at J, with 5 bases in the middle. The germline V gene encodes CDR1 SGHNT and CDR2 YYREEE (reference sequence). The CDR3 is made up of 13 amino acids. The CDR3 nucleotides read TGTGCCAGCAGCTTGGGACAGAATCAGCCCCAGCATTTT. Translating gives CASSLGQNQPQHF.

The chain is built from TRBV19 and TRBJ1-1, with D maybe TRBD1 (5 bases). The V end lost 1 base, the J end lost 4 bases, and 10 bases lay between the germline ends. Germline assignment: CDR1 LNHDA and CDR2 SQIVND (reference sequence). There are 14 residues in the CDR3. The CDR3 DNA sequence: TGTGCCAGTAGTATAGGGGGGGGAGGCACTGAAGCTTTCTTT. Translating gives CASSIGGGGTEAFF.

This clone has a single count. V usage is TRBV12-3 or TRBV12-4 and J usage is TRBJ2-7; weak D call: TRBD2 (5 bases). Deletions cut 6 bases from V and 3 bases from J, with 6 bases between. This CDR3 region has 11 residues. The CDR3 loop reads CASSRGYEQYF. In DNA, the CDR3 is TGTGCCAGCAGCCGGGGCTACGAGCAGTACTTC.

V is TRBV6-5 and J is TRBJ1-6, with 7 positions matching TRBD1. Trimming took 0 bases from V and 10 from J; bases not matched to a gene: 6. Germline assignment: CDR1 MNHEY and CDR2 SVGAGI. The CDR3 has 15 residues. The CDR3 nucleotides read TGTGCCAGCAGTTACTCGCGCAGGGGGGAATCACCCCTCCACTTT. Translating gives CASSYSRRGESPLHF.

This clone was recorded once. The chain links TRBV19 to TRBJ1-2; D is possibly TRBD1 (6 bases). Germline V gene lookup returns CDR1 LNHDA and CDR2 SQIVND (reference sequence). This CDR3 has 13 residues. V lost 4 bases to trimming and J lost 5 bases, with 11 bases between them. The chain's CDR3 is CASSRGPEYGYTF. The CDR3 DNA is TGTGCCAGTAGTAGGGGGCCGGAGTATGGCTACACCTTC.

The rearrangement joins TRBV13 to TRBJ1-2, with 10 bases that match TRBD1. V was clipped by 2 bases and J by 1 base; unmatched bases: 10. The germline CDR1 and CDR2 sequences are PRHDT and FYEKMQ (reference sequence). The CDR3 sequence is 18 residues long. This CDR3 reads CASSLRGKTGGYNYGYTF. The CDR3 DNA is TGTGCCAGCAGCTTACGGGGGAAGACAGGGGGCTATAACTATGGCTACACCTTC.

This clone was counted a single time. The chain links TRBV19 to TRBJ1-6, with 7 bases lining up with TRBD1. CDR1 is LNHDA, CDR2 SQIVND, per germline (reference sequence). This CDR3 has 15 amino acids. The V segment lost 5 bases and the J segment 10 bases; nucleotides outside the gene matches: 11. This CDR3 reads CASSSKTGQGSPLHF. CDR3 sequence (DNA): TGTGCCAGTAGTTCAAAGACAGGGCAAGGGTCACCCCTCCACTTT.

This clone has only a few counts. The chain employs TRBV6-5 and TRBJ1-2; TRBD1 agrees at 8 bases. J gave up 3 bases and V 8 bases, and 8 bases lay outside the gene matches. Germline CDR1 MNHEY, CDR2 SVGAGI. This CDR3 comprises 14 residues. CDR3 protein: CASGTGTNDYGYTF. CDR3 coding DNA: TGTGCCAGCGGGACAGGTACCAACGACTATGGCTACACCTTC.

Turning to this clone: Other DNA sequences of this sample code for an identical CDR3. CDR3 coding DNA: TGTGCCAGCAGCTACCGACAGCCAACTAATGAAAAACTGTTTTTT. This encodes CASSYRQPTNEKLFF. The chain employs TRBV7-9 and TRBJ1-4; the D gene is possibly TRBD1 (5 bases). The germline V and J ends were trimmed by 4 bases and 0 bases, with 9 bases remaining between them. CDR1 and CDR2 (germline): SEHNR, FQNEAQ (reference sequence). This CDR3 spans 15 amino acids.

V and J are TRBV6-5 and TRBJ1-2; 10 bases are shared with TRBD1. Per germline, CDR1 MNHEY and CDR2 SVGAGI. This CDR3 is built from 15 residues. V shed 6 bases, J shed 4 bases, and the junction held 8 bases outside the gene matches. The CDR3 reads CASRTGTGVVYGYTF. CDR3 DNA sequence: TGTGCCAGCAGGACTGGGACAGGGGTTGTCTATGGCTACACCTTC.

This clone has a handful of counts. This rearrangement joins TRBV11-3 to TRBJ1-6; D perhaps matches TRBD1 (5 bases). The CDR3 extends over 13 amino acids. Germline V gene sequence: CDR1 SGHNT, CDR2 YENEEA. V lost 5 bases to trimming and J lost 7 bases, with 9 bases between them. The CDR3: CASSPRQNSPLHF. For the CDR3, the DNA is TGTGCCAGCAGCCCTCGACAGAATTCACCCCTCCACTTT.

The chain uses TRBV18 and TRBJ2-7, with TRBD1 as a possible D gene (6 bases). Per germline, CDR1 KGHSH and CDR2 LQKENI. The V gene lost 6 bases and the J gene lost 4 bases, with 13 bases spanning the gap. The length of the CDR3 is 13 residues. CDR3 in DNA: TGTGCCAGCTCCGCGACAGGTTCTTACGAGCAGTACTTC. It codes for CASSATGSYEQYF.